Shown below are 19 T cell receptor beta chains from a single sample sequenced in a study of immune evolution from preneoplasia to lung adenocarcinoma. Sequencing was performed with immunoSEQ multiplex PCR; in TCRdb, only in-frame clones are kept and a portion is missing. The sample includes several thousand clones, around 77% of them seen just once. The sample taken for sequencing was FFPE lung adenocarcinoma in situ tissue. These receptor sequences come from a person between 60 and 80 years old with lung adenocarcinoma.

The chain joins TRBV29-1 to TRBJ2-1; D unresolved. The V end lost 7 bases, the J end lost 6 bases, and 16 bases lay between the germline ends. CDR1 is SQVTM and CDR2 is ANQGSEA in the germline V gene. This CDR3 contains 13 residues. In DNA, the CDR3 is TGCAGCGGGTACTATCTCGGTGTCAATGAGCAGTTCTTC. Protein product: CSGYYLGVNEQFF.

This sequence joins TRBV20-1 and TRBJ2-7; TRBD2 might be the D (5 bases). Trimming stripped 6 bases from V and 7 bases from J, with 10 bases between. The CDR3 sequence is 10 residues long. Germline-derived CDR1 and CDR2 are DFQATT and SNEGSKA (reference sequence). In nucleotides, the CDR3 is TGCAGTGCCGCTAGCTTAGAGCAGTACTTC. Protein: CSAASLEQYF.

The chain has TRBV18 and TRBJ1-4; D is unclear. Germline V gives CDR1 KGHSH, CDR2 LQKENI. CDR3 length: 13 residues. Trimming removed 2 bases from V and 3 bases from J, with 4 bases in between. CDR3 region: CASSPGPNEKLFF. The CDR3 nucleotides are TGTGCCAGCTCACCAGGGCCTAATGAAAAACTGTTTTTT.

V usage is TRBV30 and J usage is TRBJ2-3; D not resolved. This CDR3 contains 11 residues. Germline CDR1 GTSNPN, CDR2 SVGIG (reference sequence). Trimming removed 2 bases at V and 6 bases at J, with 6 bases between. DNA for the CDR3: TGTGCCTGGAGTTATGGGGATACGCAGTATTTT. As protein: CAWSYGDTQYF.

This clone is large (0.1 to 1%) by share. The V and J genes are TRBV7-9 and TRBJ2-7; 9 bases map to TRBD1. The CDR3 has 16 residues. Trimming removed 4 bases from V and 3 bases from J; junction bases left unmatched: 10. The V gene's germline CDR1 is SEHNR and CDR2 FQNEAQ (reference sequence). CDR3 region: CASSSGAGTGNYEQYF. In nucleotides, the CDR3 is TGTGCCAGCAGCTCAGGCGCGGGGACAGGGAACTACGAGCAGTACTTC.

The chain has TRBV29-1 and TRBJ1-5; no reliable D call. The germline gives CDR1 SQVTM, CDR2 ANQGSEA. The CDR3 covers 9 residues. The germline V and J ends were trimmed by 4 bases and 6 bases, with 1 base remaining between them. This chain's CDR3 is CSVVQPQHF. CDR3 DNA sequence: TGCAGCGTTGTTCAGCCCCAGCATTTT.

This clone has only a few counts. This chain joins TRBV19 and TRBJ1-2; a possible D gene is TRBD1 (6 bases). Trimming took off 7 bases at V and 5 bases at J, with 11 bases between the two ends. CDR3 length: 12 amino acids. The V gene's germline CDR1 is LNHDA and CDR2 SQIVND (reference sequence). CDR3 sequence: CASNRGEYGYTF. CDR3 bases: TGTGCCAGTAATAGGGGGGAGTATGGCTACACCTTC. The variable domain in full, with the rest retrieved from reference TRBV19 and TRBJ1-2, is DGGITQSPKYLFRKEGQNVTLSCEQNLNHDAMYWYRQDPGQGLRLIYYSQIVNDFQKGDIAEGYSVSREKKESFPLTVTSAQKNPTAFYLCASNRGEYGYTFGSGTRLTVV.

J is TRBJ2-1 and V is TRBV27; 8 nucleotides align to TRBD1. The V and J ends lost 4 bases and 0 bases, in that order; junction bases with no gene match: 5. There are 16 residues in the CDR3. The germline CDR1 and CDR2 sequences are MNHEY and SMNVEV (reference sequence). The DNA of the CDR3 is TGTGCCAGCAGTTCCAGGACAGGGAGCTCCTACAATGAGCAGTTCTTC. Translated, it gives CASSSRTGSSYNEQFF.

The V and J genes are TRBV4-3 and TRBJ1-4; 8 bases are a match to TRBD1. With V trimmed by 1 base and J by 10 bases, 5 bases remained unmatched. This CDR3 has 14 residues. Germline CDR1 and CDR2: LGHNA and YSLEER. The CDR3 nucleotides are TGCGCCAGCAGCCAAGTGAGACAGGGGACAAAACTGTTTTTT. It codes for CASSQVRQGTKLFF.

The CDR3 DNA reads TGTGCCAGCAGCTTACCCGACAGGTACTACGAGCAGTACTTC. It yields the protein CASSLPDRYYEQYF. The rearrangement uses TRBV7-9 and TRBJ2-7, with D tentatively TRBD1 (6 bases). V was shortened by 2 bases and J by 3 bases, with 11 bases between the two germline ends. CDR1 and CDR2 from the germline V gene are SEHNR and FQNEAQ (reference sequence). This CDR3 is 14 amino acids long.

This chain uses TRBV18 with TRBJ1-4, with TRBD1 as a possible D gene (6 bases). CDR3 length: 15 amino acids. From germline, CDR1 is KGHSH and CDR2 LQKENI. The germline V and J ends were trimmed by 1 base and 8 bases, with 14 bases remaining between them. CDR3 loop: CASSPRQGQEEKLFF. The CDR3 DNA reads TGTGCCAGCTCACCACGCCAGGGGCAGGAGGAAAAACTGTTTTTT. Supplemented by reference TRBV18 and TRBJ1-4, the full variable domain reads NAGVMQNPRHLVRRRGQEARLRCSPMKGHSHVYWYRQLPEEGLKFMVYLQKENIIDESGMPKERFSAEFPKEGPSILRIQQVVRGDSAAYFCASSPRQGQEEKLFFGSGTQLSVL.

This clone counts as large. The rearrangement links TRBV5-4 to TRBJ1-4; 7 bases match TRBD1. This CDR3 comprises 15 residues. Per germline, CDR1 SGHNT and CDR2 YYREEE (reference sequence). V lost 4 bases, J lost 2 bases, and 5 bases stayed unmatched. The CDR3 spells CASSLGQPTNEKLFF. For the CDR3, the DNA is TGTGCCAGCAGCCTGGGACAGCCTACTAATGAAAAACTGTTTTTT.

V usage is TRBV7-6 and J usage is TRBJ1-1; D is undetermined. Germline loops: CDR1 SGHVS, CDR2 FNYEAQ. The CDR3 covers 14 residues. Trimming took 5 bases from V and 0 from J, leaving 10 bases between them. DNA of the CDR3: TGTGCCAGCAGCCCCGGGGAGTTGAACACTGAAGCTTTCTTT. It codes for CASSPGELNTEAFF.

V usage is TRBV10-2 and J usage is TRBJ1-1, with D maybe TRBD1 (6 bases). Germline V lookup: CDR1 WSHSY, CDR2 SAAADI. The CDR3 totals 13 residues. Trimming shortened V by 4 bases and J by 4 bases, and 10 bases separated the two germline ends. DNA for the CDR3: TGCGCCAGCAGTGTACAGGGAGGCACTGAAGCTTTCTTT. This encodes CASSVQGGTEAFF.

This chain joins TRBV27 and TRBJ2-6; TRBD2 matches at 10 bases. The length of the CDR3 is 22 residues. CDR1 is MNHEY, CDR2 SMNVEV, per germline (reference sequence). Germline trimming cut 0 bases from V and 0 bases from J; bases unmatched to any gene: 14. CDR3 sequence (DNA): TGTGCCAGCAGTTTATCGTGGCGACTAGCGGGTCCCCGGGGCTCTGGGGCCAACGTCCTGACTTTC. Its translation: CASSLSWRLAGPRGSGANVLTF.

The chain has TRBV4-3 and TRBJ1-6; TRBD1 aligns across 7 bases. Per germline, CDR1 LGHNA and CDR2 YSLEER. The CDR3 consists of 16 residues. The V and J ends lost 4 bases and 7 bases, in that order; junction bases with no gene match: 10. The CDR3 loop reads CASSLGTGTANSPLHF. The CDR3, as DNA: TGCGCCAGCAGCCTCGGGACCGGGACAGCGAATTCACCCCTCCACTTT.

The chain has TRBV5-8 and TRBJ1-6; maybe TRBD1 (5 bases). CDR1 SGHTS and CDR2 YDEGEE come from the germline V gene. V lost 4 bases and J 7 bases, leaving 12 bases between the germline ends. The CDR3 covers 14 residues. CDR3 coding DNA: TGTGCCAGCAGCCTGCAGGGTGGGAATTCACCCCTCCACTTT. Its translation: CASSLQGGNSPLHF.

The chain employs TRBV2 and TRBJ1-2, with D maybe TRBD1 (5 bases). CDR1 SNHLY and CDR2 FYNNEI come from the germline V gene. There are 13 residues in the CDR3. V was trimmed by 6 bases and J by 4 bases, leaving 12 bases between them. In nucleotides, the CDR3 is TGTGCCAGCAGCGAACGGGGGATCTATGGCTACACCTTC. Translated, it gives CASSERGIYGYTF.

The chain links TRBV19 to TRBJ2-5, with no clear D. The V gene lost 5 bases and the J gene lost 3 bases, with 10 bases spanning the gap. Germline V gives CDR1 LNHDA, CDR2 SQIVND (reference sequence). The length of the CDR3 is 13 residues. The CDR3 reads CASSYPTEETQYF. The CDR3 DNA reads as TGTGCCAGTAGTTACCCGACTGAAGAGACCCAGTACTTC.